This T cell receptor beta chain was sequenced for a study of blood T cell repertoires in COVID-19. Study background: There were acute and convalescent COVID-19 samples, and they came from the United States, Italy and Spain. T cells, B-cell-depleted T cells, or PBMCs provided the cDNA or gDNA that served as material.

Per germline, CDR1 LNHDA and CDR2 SQIVND (reference sequence). The ends were cut back, 5 bases at V and 3 bases at J, with 16 bases in the middle. The CDR3 consists of 15 residues. Original processing methods: Amplification of reference gene primers provided the estimated nucleated cell counts. Clones were read by immunoSEQ multiplex PCR, and TCRdb kept only the in-frame ones, dropping some. V and J calls and clone size are copied from that table; D and trimming were computed from the DNA. The sample includes approximately 430,000 clones, 86% of them seen just once. The V gene is TRBV19, the J gene TRBJ1-2, with TRBD1 as a possible D gene (5 bases). This sequence was found in a young woman with active or convalescent COVID-19. Sequencing was done on a sample of peripheral blood. The CDR3 region is CASSLGHPPDYGYTF. CDR3 DNA sequence: TGTGCCAGTAGTCTGGGGCACCCTCCAGACTATGGCTACACCTTC. The full variable domain, completed using reference TRBV19 and TRBJ1-2, is DGGITQSPKYLFRKEGQNVTLSCEQNLNHDAMYWYRQDPGQGLRLIYYSQIVNDFQKGDIAEGYSVSREKKESFPLTVTSAQKNPTAFYLCASSLGHPPDYGYTFGSGTRLTVV.